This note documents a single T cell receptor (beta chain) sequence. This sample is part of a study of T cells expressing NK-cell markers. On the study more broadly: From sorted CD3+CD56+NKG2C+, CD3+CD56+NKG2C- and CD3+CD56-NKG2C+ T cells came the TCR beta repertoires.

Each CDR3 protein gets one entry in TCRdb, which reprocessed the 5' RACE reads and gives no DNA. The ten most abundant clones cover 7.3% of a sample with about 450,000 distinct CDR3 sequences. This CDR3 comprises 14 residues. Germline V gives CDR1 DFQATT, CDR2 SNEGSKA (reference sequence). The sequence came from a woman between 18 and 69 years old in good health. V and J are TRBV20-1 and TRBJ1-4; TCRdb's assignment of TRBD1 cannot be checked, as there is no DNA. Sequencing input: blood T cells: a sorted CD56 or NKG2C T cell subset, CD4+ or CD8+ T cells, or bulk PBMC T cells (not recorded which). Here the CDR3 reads CSAYLTVPVEKLFF.